A single T cell receptor (beta chain) is shown here with its context. MY09/MY11 PCR detected cervical HPV DNA; dot-blot assigned genotypes. The data are from a study of T cells in women clearing cervical HPV infection. Genomic DNA, averaging about 1,200 ng per sample, yielded TCR beta CDR3 via immunoSEQ. TCRdb keeps only in-frame clones here, not all; method: immunoSEQ multiplex PCR. The sample totals approximately 30,000 clones. Material: blood buffy coat. The receptor's source is a woman aged 18 to 75 with a cervical HPV16 infection that either progressed to CIN3+ or cleared (not recorded which).

CDR3 protein: CASRSGTGGDTQYF. CDR3 DNA (partial): TGTGCCAGCAGATCCGGGACGGGGGGGGATACG. The chain links TRBV5-8 to TRBJ2-3; 8 positions match TRBD2. The read falls 3 residues short of the CDR3 end, and the missing part is taken from the germline J gene. The CDR3 contains 14 residues. The germline V gene encodes CDR1 SGHTS and CDR2 YDEGEE. V lost 5 bases and J lost 6; bases outside the gene matches: 8.